This TCR beta chain was sequenced for a study of breast tumors, draining lymph nodes, adjacent tissues. This clonotype was seen many times. The lymph nodes were axillary draining lymph nodes from breast cancer patients. TCRdb ran MiXCR on the multiplex PCR reads and lists one entry per CDR3 protein. The sample yields about 130,000 distinct CDR3 sequences, around 20% seen once. Germline V gene data show CDR1 as PRHDT and CDR2 as FYEKMQ (reference sequence). Trimming removed 3 bases at V and 4 bases at J, with 12 bases between. The CDR3 extends over 14 amino acids. This receptor was identified in a female donor with breast cancer. Some clones in this sample may be carry-over from other donors' samples. The chain uses TRBV13 and TRBJ1-2; no clear D. Source material: axillary lymph node tissue. The CDR3 DNA reads as TGTGCCAGCAGCTTGACTCAAGACCTCTATGGCTACACCTTC. As protein: CASSLTQDLYGYTF.